This TCR beta chain derives from a study of T cell responses to AZD1222 COVID-19 vaccine. The wider study: Second doses at about 4 or about 12 weeks were pooled. General observations from the study: White British donors predominated, females outnumbered males, and clonal diversity was possibly underestimated. AZD1222 recipients seropositive at baseline numbered only six.

In the case of this clone: Its antigen is not known.

The CDR3 runs to 14 residues. The germline V gene has CDR1 ENHRY and CDR2 SYGVKD. The V end was cut by 8 bases, the J end by 0 bases, with 10 bases between. Data came from immunoSEQ multiplex PCR; TCRdb stores just in-frame clones and leaves some out. The profile shows some 120,000 clones, around 90% of them singletons. This receptor was identified in an adult in good health. The starting material was peripheral blood, obtained on day 0 of AZD1222 vaccination. The V and J genes are TRBV10-3 and TRBJ1-4; TRBD1 might be the D (5 bases). The chain's CDR3 is CAIPEGSTNEKLFF. Written as DNA, the CDR3 is TGTGCCATCCCTGAGGGGTCAACTAATGAAAAACTGTTTTTT.